This T cell receptor (beta chain) is from a study of blood T cell repertoires in COVID-19. Study as a whole: Sites in the United States, Italy and Spain provided acute and convalescent COVID-19 samples.

Assay: immunoSEQ multiplex PCR; the TCRdb copy retains only in-frame clones and omits some. The table records some 140,000 clones, around 83% of them present only once. Cohorts were assigned according to the clinical history that participants reported. Symptom resolution, clearance, or two negative PCRs marked the recovered donors of Cohort 3. V dropped 2 bases and J dropped 6; count of bases not matched to a gene: 2. This CDR3 is built from 13 residues. Germline CDR1 MNHEY, CDR2 SMNVEV (reference sequence). Sequences were obtained from PBMCs or T cells enriched from blood (not recorded which). The TCR was taken from a man aged 25-40 years who had recovered from COVID-19. V and J are TRBV27 and TRBJ2-5; TRBD1 matches 8 bases. Written as DNA, the CDR3 is TGTGCCAGCAGTTTAACAGGGGGGAAGACCCAGTACTTC. Its translation: CASSLTGGKTQYF.